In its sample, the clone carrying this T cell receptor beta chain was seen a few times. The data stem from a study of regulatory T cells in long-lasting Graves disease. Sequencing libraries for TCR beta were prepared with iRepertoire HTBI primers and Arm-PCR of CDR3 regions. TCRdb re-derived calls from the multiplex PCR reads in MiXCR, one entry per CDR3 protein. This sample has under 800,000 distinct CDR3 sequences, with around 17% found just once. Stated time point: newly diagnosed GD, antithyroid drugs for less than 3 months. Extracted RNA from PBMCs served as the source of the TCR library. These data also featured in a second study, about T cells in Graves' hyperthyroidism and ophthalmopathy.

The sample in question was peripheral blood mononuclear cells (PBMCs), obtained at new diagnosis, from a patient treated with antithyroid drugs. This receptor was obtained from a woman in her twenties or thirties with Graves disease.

The CDR3 nucleotides read TGTGCCAGCAGCTTAGTCCTCAATCTGAGGAACACTGAAGCTTTCTTT. As protein: CASSLVLNLRNTEAFF. The J gene is TRBJ1-1, the V gene TRBV13; D is undetermined. The CDR3 contains 16 residues. The V gene lost 1 base and the J gene lost 1 base, with 13 bases spanning the gap. Germline V CDR1 and CDR2: PRHDT, FYEKMQ (reference sequence).